The source of this T cell receptor beta chain is a study of response to subunit inactivated influenza vaccine. In germline, CDR1 is MNHEY, CDR2 SVGEGT. V gave up 8 bases and J gave up 3 bases, with 7 bases separating them. The CDR3 extends over 11 amino acids. TCRdb reprocessed the RT-PCR reads with MiXCR, giving one entry per CDR3 protein. Of 200,000 to 300,000 distinct CDR3 sequences in the sample, 9% to 15% were seen once. Study-wide points: The authors proposed limited new T cell recruitment per seasonal influenza vaccination.

A word on this clonotype: The antigen is not known.

The gene calls are TRBV6-2 or TRBV6-3 and TRBJ1-1; no definite D call. The sequencing here drew on non-naive T cells sorted from PBMCs, taken around 14 days before vaccination. The source of this sequence is a man aged 50 to 60 who received an inactivated influenza vaccine. This CDR3 is CASRAYTEAFF. For the CDR3, the DNA is TGTGCCAGCCGGGCCTACACTGAAGCTTTCTTT.